The rows below give T cell receptor beta chains drawn from one sample of a study of blood T cell repertoires in COVID-19. The protocol was immunoSEQ multiplex PCR, while the TCRdb copy is restricted to in-frame clones and leaves out a portion. The sample has about 73,000 clones; around 80% are singletons. The sample comprised peripheral blood. These receptor sequences come from a man older than 75 with active or convalescent COVID-19. CDR3s include the opening cysteine and the closing phenylalanine or tryptophan. D genes are given only for firm matches. For some rows the clone size is stated as once, few or many, or as a class when expanded; others skip it.

D gene: NA; clone size: NA; J gene: TRBJ1-5; V gene: TRBV29-1; CDR3 protein: CSVAGSSNQPQHF; CDR3 DNA: TGCAGCGTTGCCGGGAGCAGCAATCAGCCCCAGCATTTT
D gene: TRBD1; clone size: NA; J gene: TRBJ2-6; V gene: TRBV2; CDR3 protein: CASRRTGSGANVLTF; CDR3 DNA: TGTGCCAGCAGACGGACAGGGTCTGGGGCCAACGTCCTGACTTTC
D gene: TRBD2; clone size: NA; J gene: TRBJ2-5; V gene: TRBV3-1/TRBV3-2; CDR3 protein: CASNRGGGEQETQYF; CDR3 DNA: TGTGCCAGCAATCGTGGCGGGGGGGAGCAAGAGACCCAGTACTTC
D gene: TRBD2; clone size: NA; J gene: TRBJ2-1; V gene: TRBV7-9; CDR3 protein: CASSLSWGLAGYNEQFF; CDR3 DNA: TGTGCCAGCAGCTTGTCCTGGGGACTAGCGGGGTACAATGAGCAGTTCTTC
D gene: NA; clone size: NA; J gene: TRBJ1-4; V gene: TRBV2; CDR3 protein: CAGLRLGGGNEKLFF; CDR3 DNA: TGTGCCGGCTTAAGACTAGGCGGAGGGAATGAAAAACTGTTTTTT
D gene: NA; clone size: NA; J gene: TRBJ1-6; V gene: TRBV7-2; CDR3 protein: CASSLPGLASPLHF; CDR3 DNA: TGTGCCAGCAGCTTGCCAGGGCTGGCTTCACCCCTCCACTTT
D gene: TRBD1; clone size: few; J gene: TRBJ1-2; V gene: TRBV29-1; CDR3 protein: CSVGTGYGYTF; CDR3 DNA: TGCAGCGTCGGGACAGGCTATGGCTACACCTTC
D gene: NA; clone size: few; J gene: TRBJ1-1; V gene: TRBV19; CDR3 protein: CASSQTVTSTEAFF; CDR3 DNA: TGTGCCAGTAGCCAGACAGTGACTAGCACTGAAGCTTTCTTT
D gene: TRBD1; clone size: NA; J gene: TRBJ1-6; V gene: TRBV28; CDR3 protein: CASSGTGSSYNSPLHF; CDR3 DNA: TGTGCCAGCTCTGGGACAGGGAGCTCCTATAATTCACCCCTCCACTTT
D gene: TRBD1; clone size: NA; J gene: TRBJ2-1; V gene: TRBV28; CDR3 protein: CASSLRTGYNEQFF; CDR3 DNA: TGTGCCAGCAGTTTGAGGACAGGTTACAATGAGCAGTTCTTC
D gene: NA; clone size: NA; J gene: TRBJ2-2; V gene: TRBV19; CDR3 protein: CASSGGRGIGELFF; CDR3 DNA: TGTGCCAGTAGCGGCGGCAGGGGTATCGGGGAGCTGTTTTTT
D gene: NA; clone size: NA; J gene: TRBJ1-2; V gene: TRBV4-3; CDR3 protein: CASSQGRDIYGYTF; CDR3 DNA: TGCGCCAGCAGCCAAGGACGGGACATCTATGGCTACACCTTC
D gene: NA; clone size: NA; J gene: TRBJ1-2; V gene: TRBV5-5; CDR3 protein: CASSSQYSGTNYGYTF; CDR3 DNA: TGTGCCAGCAGCTCCCAATATTCCGGGACAAACTATGGCTACACCTTC
D gene: NA; clone size: NA; J gene: TRBJ2-7; V gene: TRBV19; CDR3 protein: CASSIYEDEQYF; CDR3 DNA: TGTGCCAGTAGTATTTATGAGGACGAGCAGTACTTC
D gene: TRBD1; clone size: NA; J gene: TRBJ1-5; V gene: TRBV18; CDR3 protein: CASSPSGAGGNQPQHF; CDR3 DNA: TGTGCCAGCTCACCAAGTGGGGCAGGGGGGAATCAGCCCCAGCATTTT
D gene: TRBD1; clone size: once; J gene: TRBJ2-2; V gene: TRBV11-2; CDR3 protein: CASSPRDRLTGELFF; CDR3 DNA: TGTGCCAGCAGCCCGCGGGACAGGCTCACCGGGGAGCTGTTTTTT
D gene: NA; clone size: NA; J gene: TRBJ1-2; V gene: TRBV10-3; CDR3 protein: CAISGQSGYGYTF; CDR3 DNA: TGTGCCATCAGTGGACAATCAGGCTATGGCTACACCTTC
D gene: TRBD2; clone size: NA; J gene: TRBJ2-5; V gene: TRBV7-2; CDR3 protein: CASSYRASGGDEQETQYF; CDR3 DNA: TGTGCCAGCAGCTATAGGGCTAGCGGGGGTGATGAACAAGAGACCCAGTACTTC
D gene: NA; clone size: once; J gene: TRBJ2-3; V gene: TRBV5-1; CDR3 protein: CASSYNGRGDTQYF; CDR3 DNA: TGCGCCAGCAGTTATAACGGTAGGGGAGATACGCAGTATTTT
D gene: TRBD1; clone size: NA; J gene: TRBJ2-2; V gene: TRBV14; CDR3 protein: CASSQDNRGKLKNTGELFF; CDR3 DNA: TGTGCCAGCAGCCAAGATAACAGGGGAAAACTGAAAAACACCGGGGAGCTGTTTTTT
D gene: NA; clone size: NA; J gene: TRBJ2-1; V gene: TRBV2; CDR3 protein: CASSSTALAYNEQFF; CDR3 DNA: TGTGCCAGCAGTTCTACCGCGCTGGCCTACAATGAGCAGTTCTTC
D gene: TRBD2; clone size: NA; J gene: TRBJ2-1; V gene: TRBV11-2; CDR3 protein: CASSLSSSGTYNEQFF; CDR3 DNA: TGTGCCAGCAGCCTCTCCTCTAGCGGTACCTACAATGAGCAGTTCTTC
D gene: TRBD2; clone size: NA; J gene: TRBJ2-2; V gene: TRBV28; CDR3 protein: CASSLAGGPHTGELFF; CDR3 DNA: TGTGCCAGCAGTTTGGCGGGAGGGCCCCACACCGGGGAGCTGTTTTTT
D gene: TRBD1; clone size: NA; J gene: TRBJ2-1; V gene: TRBV6-1; CDR3 protein: CASSAGQGIHYNEQFF; CDR3 DNA: TGTGCCAGCAGTGCAGGACAGGGAATCCACTACAATGAGCAGTTCTTC
D gene: NA; clone size: once; J gene: TRBJ2-1; V gene: TRBV24-1; CDR3 protein: CATSDGTADGNEQFF; CDR3 DNA: TGTGCCACCAGTGATGGGACTGCGGACGGGAATGAGCAGTTCTTC
D gene: NA; clone size: NA; J gene: TRBJ2-5; V gene: TRBV20-1; CDR3 protein: CSAPRGETQYF; CDR3 DNA: TGCAGTGCGCCAAGGGGTGAGACCCAGTACTTC